These 20 T cell receptor beta chains originate from one sample sequenced in a study of T cells in Graves' hyperthyroidism and ophthalmopathy. Authors of the study amplified TCR beta CDR3 regions from RNA transcripts. In the first-round RT-PCR of the TCR CDR3, the HTBI primer set was used. TCRdb redid the calling of the multiplex PCR reads with MiXCR, one entry per CDR3 protein. The sample has roughly 740,000 distinct CDR3 sequences, roughly 15% seen once. The sample was blood. Receptor source: a man between 18 and 35 years old with Graves' hyperthyroidism.

There are a few counts of this clonotype. The chain combines TRBV20-1 with TRBJ2-5; D remains ambiguous. This CDR3 region has 11 residues. The V end lost 5 bases, the J end lost 4 bases, and 8 bases lay between the germline ends. CDR1 and CDR2 from the germline V gene are DFQATT and SNEGSKA (reference sequence). The CDR3 DNA sequence: TGCAGTGCTCCCCCGGGAGAGACCCAGTACTTC. Protein product: CSAPPGETQYF.

This clonotype was found a few times. This chain connects TRBV4-2 to TRBJ1-1; D remains ambiguous. Germline CDR1 is LGHNA and CDR2 is YNFKEQ. CDR3 length equals 13 residues. V was trimmed by 1 base and J by 9 bases, leaving 12 bases between them. CDR3 region: CASSQGRTEKAFF. DNA for the CDR3: TGTGCCAGCAGCCAAGGAAGGACGGAGAAAGCTTTCTTT.

This clonotype was picked up many times. The J gene is TRBJ1-2, the V gene TRBV20-1; tentative D call: TRBD1 (5 bases). Germline assignment: CDR1 DFQATT and CDR2 SNEGSKA (reference sequence). V lost 1 base and J 7 bases, leaving 10 bases between the germline ends. The CDR3 length is 12 residues. The CDR3 loop is CSARGTGLGYTF. The CDR3 nucleotides are TGCAGTGCTAGAGGAACGGGGCTTGGCTACACCTTC.

There are many counts of this clonotype. V usage is TRBV18 and J usage is TRBJ2-7; D ambiguous. Looked up from germline, CDR1 is KGHSH and CDR2 is LQKENI. The CDR3 runs to 12 residues. Deletions cut 8 bases from V and 1 base from J, with 9 bases between. The CDR3 region is CASREGSYEQYF. CDR3 nucleotide sequence: TGTGCCAGCCGCGAAGGTTCCTACGAGCAGTACTTC.

There are many counts of this clonotype. The chain is built from TRBV20-1 and TRBJ2-1, with 9 bases fitting TRBD2. Germline trimming cut 7 bases from V and 9 bases from J; bases unmatched to any gene: 7. The V gene's germline CDR1 is DFQATT and CDR2 SNEGSKA (reference sequence). There are 12 residues in the CDR3. The CDR3 spells CSGGGRAGEQFF. The DNA for the CDR3 is TGCAGTGGGGGCGGGAGGGCCGGTGAGCAGTTCTTC.

This sequence joins TRBV18 and TRBJ1-4, with D unclear. Per the germline V gene, CDR1 is KGHSH and CDR2 is LQKENI. The ends were cut back, 3 bases at V and 7 bases at J, with 12 bases in the middle. The CDR3 loop spans 14 amino acids. The CDR3 here is CASSPSVPFEKLFF. CDR3 bases: TGTGCCAGCTCACCCTCGGTCCCCTTTGAAAAACTGTTTTTT.

This clonotype was seen a handful of times. The chain has TRBV15 and TRBJ1-1; no clear D gene. Germline lookup yields CDR1 LNHNV and CDR2 YYDKDF (reference sequence). The CDR3 contains 13 residues. V shed 4 bases and J shed 10 bases, with 16 bases lying between them. CDR3 DNA: TGTGCCACCAGCAAGGTGAAGGGTTCGCGAGCTTTCTTT. Its translation is CATSKVKGSRAFF.

This clonotype was counted only a few times. The chain employs TRBV7-2 and TRBJ2-7; D ambiguous. CDR3 size: 13 residues. V was clipped by 0 bases and J by 4 bases, with 7 bases between them. Germline V gene lookup returns CDR1 SGHTA and CDR2 FQGNSA. In DNA form, the CDR3 reads TGTGCCAGCAGCTTAGCAGGGCAATACGAGCAGTACTTC. Translating gives CASSLAGQYEQYF.

Remarks on this clonotype: A read error is possible here, since a much larger clone lies one base away. The genes are TRBV7-9 and TRBJ2-1; 9 positions match TRBD1. In germline, CDR1 is SEHNR, CDR2 FQNEAQ (reference sequence). V gave up 5 bases and J gave up 2 bases; unmatched junction bases: 10. The CDR3 sequence is 17 residues long. This chain's CDR3 is CASSPWMTGGPYNEQFF. In nucleotides, the CDR3 is TGTGCCAGCAGCCCATGGATGACAGGGGGGCCCTACAATGAGCAGTTCTTC.

This clonotype came up many times. The chain has TRBV28 and TRBJ2-3; D not resolved. CDR1 and CDR2 (germline): MDHEN, SYDVKM. Trimming cost V 4 bases and J 6 bases, with 8 bases left between them. This CDR3 has 12 residues. CDR3: CASSSARDTQYF. The CDR3 nucleotides read TGTGCCAGCAGTTCCGCCCGGGATACGCAGTATTTT.

At least ten counts were recorded for this clonotype. The chain is built from TRBV19 and TRBJ2-1, with D possibly being TRBD2 (5 bases). From germline, CDR1 is LNHDA and CDR2 SQIVND (reference sequence). There are 15 residues in the CDR3. The V gene lost 1 base and the J gene lost 1 base, with 8 bases spanning the gap. CDR3 residues: CASSIGGGSYNEQFF. The CDR3 DNA sequence: TGTGCCAGTAGTATAGGCGGAGGTTCCTACAATGAGCAGTTCTTC. The full variable domain, with the rest looked up from reference TRBV19 and TRBJ2-1, is DGGITQSPKYLFRKEGQNVTLSCEQNLNHDAMYWYRQDPGQGLRLIYYSQIVNDFQKGDIAEGYSVSREKKESFPLTVTSAQKNPTAFYLCASSIGGGSYNEQFFGPGTRLTVL.

This clonotype was observed a single time. This sequence joins TRBV29-1 and TRBJ1-1; D is ambiguous. V shed 6 bases and J shed 6 bases, with 8 bases lying between them. The CDR3 covers 10 residues. CDR1 SQVTM and CDR2 ANQGSEA come from the germline V gene. CDR3 sequence (DNA): TGCAGCGTAGCAGGCGCTGAAGCTTTCTTT. Residues: CSVAGAEAFF.

This clonotype was observed a handful of times. The chain couples TRBV7-2 to TRBJ2-5; D ambiguous. The germline V gene has CDR1 SGHTA and CDR2 FQGNSA. The CDR3 is 13 amino acids. V lost 4 bases and J lost 5, with 11 bases in between. The CDR3 protein is CASSSESGETQYF. CDR3 sequence (DNA): TGTGCCAGCAGCTCGGAATCGGGCGAGACCCAGTACTTC. Full variable domain (rest looked up from reference TRBV7-2 and TRBJ2-5): GAGVSQSPSNKVTEKGKDVELRCDPISGHTALYWYRQSLGQGLEFLIYFQGNSAPDKSGLPSDRFSAERTGGSVSTLTIQRTQQEDSAVYLCASSSESGETQYFGPGTRLLVL.

This clonotype has only a few counts. This chain joins TRBV29-1 and TRBJ2-5; D call uncertain. The CDR3 spans 13 residues. Per the germline V gene, CDR1 is SQVTM and CDR2 is ANQGSEA. Trimming cost V 8 bases and J 5 bases, with 18 bases left between them. The CDR3: CSSTGSPWETQYF. CDR3 in DNA: TGCAGCTCGACGGGCAGCCCCTGGGAGACCCAGTACTTC.

The chain combines TRBV4-1 with TRBJ1-5; no clear D gene. The CDR3 consists of 15 residues. Looked up from germline, CDR1 is MGHRA and CDR2 is YSYEKL. Trimming left V 0 bases short and J 3 bases short, with 9 bases between. Written as DNA, the CDR3 is TGCGCCAGCAGCCAAGAGAGGGCTGTCAATCAGCCCCAGCATTTT. It encodes CASSQERAVNQPQHF.

This clonotype has only a few counts. The chain is built from TRBV18 and TRBJ2-2; possibly TRBD2 for D (6 bases). The CDR3 extends over 14 amino acids. Trimming pared 4 bases from V and 4 bases from J, leaving 10 bases between. Germline V gene data show CDR1 as KGHSH and CDR2 as LQKENI. CDR3 loop: CASSLDGGTGELFF. The CDR3 DNA reads TGTGCCAGCTCACTGGACGGGGGCACCGGGGAGCTGTTTTTT.

The chain employs TRBV9 and TRBJ2-3; 8 bases are a match to TRBD2. Trimming cost V 3 bases and J 0 bases; bases outside gene matches: 6. Germline loops: CDR1 SGDLS, CDR2 YYNGEE. There are 16 residues in the CDR3. CDR3 amino acids: CASSAFSGTSTDTQYF. Here the CDR3 DNA reads TGTGCCAGCAGCGCCTTTAGCGGGACTAGCACAGATACGCAGTATTTT.

The chain links TRBV29-1 to TRBJ1-2; D gene ambiguous. V gave up 0 bases and J gave up 10 bases, with 12 bases separating them. This CDR3 is 12 amino acids long. Germline values: CDR1 SQVTM, CDR2 ANQGSEA. As DNA, the CDR3 is TGCAGCGTTGAAGATGGACTGTCCATCTACACCTTC. Translated: CSVEDGLSIYTF.

The chain uses TRBV30 and TRBJ2-6; TRBD2 matches 8 bases. Germline V gives CDR1 GTSNPN, CDR2 SVGIG (reference sequence). The V and J ends lost 3 bases and 0 bases, in that order; junction bases with no gene match: 7. CDR3 length equals 17 residues. CDR3 loop: CAWRVTSVSSGANVLTF. The CDR3 DNA follows: TGTGCCTGGAGAGTGACTAGCGTCAGCTCTGGGGCCAACGTCCTGACTTTC.

This clonotype has a count of ten or more. The gene calls are TRBV7-2 and TRBJ2-7; D might be TRBD2 (5 bases). V lost 5 bases and J lost 7, with 15 bases in between. Germline-derived CDR1 and CDR2 are SGHTA and FQGNSA. The CDR3 is 13 residues long. CDR3 loop: CASSTPGRGEQYF. The CDR3 nucleotides read TGTGCCAGCAGCACACCGGGGAGAGGGGAGCAGTACTTC.